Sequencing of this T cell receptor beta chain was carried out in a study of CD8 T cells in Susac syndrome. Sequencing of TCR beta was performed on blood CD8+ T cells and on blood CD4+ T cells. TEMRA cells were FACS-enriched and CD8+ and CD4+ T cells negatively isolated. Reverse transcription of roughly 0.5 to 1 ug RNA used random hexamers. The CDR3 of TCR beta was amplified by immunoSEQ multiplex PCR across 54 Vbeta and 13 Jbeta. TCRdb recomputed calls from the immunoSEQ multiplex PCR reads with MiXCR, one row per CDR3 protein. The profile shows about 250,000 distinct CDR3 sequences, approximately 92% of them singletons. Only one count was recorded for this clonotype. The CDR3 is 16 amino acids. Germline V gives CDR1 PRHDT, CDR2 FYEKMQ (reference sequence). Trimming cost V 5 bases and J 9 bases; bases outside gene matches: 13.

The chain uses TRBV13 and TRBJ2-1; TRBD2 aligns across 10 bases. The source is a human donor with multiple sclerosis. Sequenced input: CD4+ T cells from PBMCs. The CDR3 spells CASSGPPSGSLTEQFF. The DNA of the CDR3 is TGTGCCAGCAGCGGCCCGCCTAGCGGGAGTCTCACTGAGCAGTTCTTC.